These 13 T cell receptor beta chains came from one sample sequenced in a study of response to subunit inactivated influenza vaccine. TCRdb called the RT-PCR reads again in MiXCR, with one record for every CDR3 protein. The table shows roughly 710,000 distinct CDR3 sequences, with 13% to 15% occurring only once. Material: PBMCs from blood, obtained less than 15 days before vaccination. The origin of the receptors is a middle-aged man who received an inactivated influenza vaccine.

This clonotype has only one observation. The CDR3 region has the DNA TGCGCCAGCAGCCAAGAGTGGCAAGGCCGAACTCACACCGGGGAGCTGTTTTTT. The encoded protein is CASSQEWQGRTHTGELFF. This rearrangement joins TRBV4-1 to TRBJ2-2; the D is unclear. The CDR3 sequence is 18 residues long. Germline CDR1 and CDR2: MGHRA and YSYEKL. V was clipped by 0 bases and J by 3 bases, with 17 bases between them.

Points on this clonotype: The junction shows a germline mismatch at one end, possibly a read error. The chain uses TRBV20-1 and TRBJ1-5, with D maybe TRBD1 (6 bases). The CDR3 runs to 15 residues. Looked up from germline, CDR1 is DFQATT and CDR2 is SNEGSKA (reference sequence). CDR3 sequence reads: CSAGDGQGNDQPQHF. For the CDR3, the DNA is TGTAGTGCCGGCGACGGGCAGGGGAACGATCAGCCCCAGCATTTT.

This chain links TRBV6-5 with TRBJ1-2; 8 bases fit TRBD1. The CDR3 length is 16 residues. The trim removed 4 bases at V and 5 bases at J, leaving 12 bases unmatched. Looked up from germline, CDR1 is MNHEY and CDR2 is SVGAGI. The CDR3 is CASSSRRTGTGYGYTF. The CDR3 DNA reads as TGTGCCAGCAGTTCACGCCGAACCGGGACAGGATATGGCTACACCTTC.

This clonotype was picked up a small number of times. The chain recombines TRBV12-3 or TRBV12-4 with TRBJ2-7; 10 bases are a match to TRBD1. V was clipped by 5 bases and J by 10 bases; unmatched bases: 5. The CDR3 is 12 amino acids. The DNA for the CDR3 is TGTGCCAGCAGTCCGACAGGGGGCCGACAGTACTTC. It codes for CASSPTGGRQYF.

This clonotype was counted only a few times. The chain links TRBV15 to TRBJ2-7; no definite D call. V lost 6 bases, J lost 0 bases, and 15 bases lay in between. Germline lookup yields CDR1 LNHNV and CDR2 YYDKDF (reference sequence). This CDR3 has 15 amino acids. Written as DNA, the CDR3 is TGTGCCACCAGTCCCGAGGCGGCGATCTCCTACGAGCAGTACTTC. Translated, it gives CATSPEAAISYEQYF.

This clonotype was observed many times. V is TRBV12-3 or TRBV12-4 and J is TRBJ2-7; D is unresolved. This CDR3 comprises 13 residues. The ends were cut back, 0 bases at V and 1 base at J, with 4 bases in the middle. DNA of the CDR3: TGTGCCAGCAGTTTAGCTCAGTCCTACGAGCAGTACTTC. Its protein product is CASSLAQSYEQYF.

J is TRBJ2-7 and V is TRBV5-1; D is uncertain. Germline lookup yields CDR1 SGHRS and CDR2 YFSETQ. CDR3 length equals 13 residues. Trimming stripped 5 bases from V and 2 bases from J, with 11 bases between. CDR3 amino acids: CASSSHQTYEQYF. Written as DNA, the CDR3 is TGCGCCAGCAGTTCCCATCAAACCTACGAGCAGTACTTC.

This clonotype has just a few counts. V is TRBV5-1 and J is TRBJ2-4; possible D gene TRBD1, 5 bases. The CDR3 loop spans 17 amino acids. Trimming took off 6 bases at V and 9 bases at J, with 28 bases between the two ends. Germline V gives CDR1 SGHRS, CDR2 YFSETQ. The CDR3 protein is CASNASLTAHYGAIQYF. As DNA, the CDR3 is TGCGCCAGCAACGCCTCTTTGACAGCCCACTACGGTGCCATTCAGTACTTC.

This clonotype turned up a few times. The rearrangement links TRBV4-1 to TRBJ1-3; D possibly corresponds to TRBD1 (5 bases). The V end was cut by 1 base, the J end by 4 bases, with 11 bases between. This CDR3 contains 15 residues. Per the germline V gene, CDR1 is MGHRA and CDR2 is YSYEKL. Written as DNA, the CDR3 is TGCGCCAGCAGCCAAGTTGGGGGTTTCGGAAACACCATATATTTT. Translating gives CASSQVGGFGNTIYF.

V usage is TRBV11-2 and J usage is TRBJ2-7; D not resolved. The V gene's germline CDR1 is SGHAT and CDR2 FQNNGV. Deletions cut 5 bases from V and 8 bases from J, with 13 bases between. The CDR3 is 12 residues long. CDR3 protein: CASSPAEPQQYF. DNA for the CDR3: TGTGCCAGCAGCCCCGCCGAACCCCAGCAGTACTTC.

This clonotype was seen only a few times. The chain combines TRBV2 with TRBJ2-7; D might be TRBD1 (6 bases). CDR3 length equals 13 residues. V lost 10 bases and J lost 3, with 16 bases in between. CDR1 SNHLY and CDR2 FYNNEI come from the germline V gene. CDR3 in DNA: TGTGCCACCAGGGGCTCCGTAGGCTACGAGCAGTACTTC. This encodes CATRGSVGYEQYF.

The table lists this clonotype with a few counts. The chain has TRBV6-6 and TRBJ2-2, with D possibly TRBD2 on 6 matching bases. The CDR3 runs 11 residues. V shed 7 bases and J shed 6 bases, with 6 bases lying between them. The germline gives CDR1 MNHNY, CDR2 SVGAGI (reference sequence). CDR3 residues: CASTGAGELFF. The CDR3 nucleotides read TGTGCCAGCACGGGGGCCGGGGAGCTGTTTTTT.

This clonotype came up a few times. The DNA of the CDR3 is TGCGCCAGCAGCTTACAGGGGGCAAGGAACGAGCAGTACTTC. Its protein is CASSLQGARNEQYF. The V and J genes are TRBV5-1 and TRBJ2-7; 9 bases are shared with TRBD1. The V and J ends lost 2 bases and 5 bases, in that order; junction bases with no gene match: 5. The CDR3 is made up of 14 amino acids. Germline V gene lookup returns CDR1 SGHRS and CDR2 YFSETQ.